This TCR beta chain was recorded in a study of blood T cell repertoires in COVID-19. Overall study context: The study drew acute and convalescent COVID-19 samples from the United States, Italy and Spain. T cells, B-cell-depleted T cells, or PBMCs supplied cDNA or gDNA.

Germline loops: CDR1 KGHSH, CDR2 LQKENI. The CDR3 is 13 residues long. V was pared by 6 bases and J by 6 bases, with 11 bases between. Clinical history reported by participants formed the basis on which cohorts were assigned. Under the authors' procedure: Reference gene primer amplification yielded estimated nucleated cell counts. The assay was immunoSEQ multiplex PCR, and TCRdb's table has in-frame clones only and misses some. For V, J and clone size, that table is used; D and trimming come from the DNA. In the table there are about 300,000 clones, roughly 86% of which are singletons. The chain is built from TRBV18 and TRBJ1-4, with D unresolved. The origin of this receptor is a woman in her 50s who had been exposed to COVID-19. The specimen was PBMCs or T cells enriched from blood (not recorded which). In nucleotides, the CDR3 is TGTGCCAGCTCGGCGGGGTTGGATGAAAAACTGTTTTTT. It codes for CASSAGLDEKLFF.